This T cell receptor beta chain was recovered during a study of graft-versus-host responses after intestinal transplantation. Study-level points and caveats: Patients who carried graft-donor T cell macrochimerism also had high graft-versus-host to host-versus-graft clonal ratios in their allografts. Some GvH clones were seen earlier in gut or blood, suggesting intestinal origin.

Assay: immunoSEQ multiplex PCR; the TCRdb copy retains only in-frame clones and omits some. The data show 9,800 or so clones, about 81% seen once. This clone has a handful of counts. As yet, its antigen is unknown. Processed graft tissue released its intraepithelial and lamina propria lymphocytes. CDR1 PRHDT and CDR2 FYEKMQ come from the germline V gene (reference sequence). Trimming removed 0 bases at V and 8 bases at J, with 16 bases between. The CDR3 has 15 residues. The TCR was taken from a human patient who received an intestinal transplant, so some T cells may come from the graft donor. The starting material was ileum tissue, obtained approximately 530 days after intestinal transplant. The genes are TRBV13 and TRBJ1-2; perhaps TRBD1 as D (5 bases). CDR3 protein: CASSLGRGDPNGYTF. DNA of the CDR3: TGTGCCAGCAGCTTAGGCCGAGGGGATCCTAACGGCTACACCTTC. Together with reference TRBV13 and TRBJ1-2, the CDR3 gives the full variable domain: AAGVIQSPRHLIKEKRETATLKCYPIPRHDTVYWYQQGPGQDPQFLISFYEKMQSDKGSIPDRFSAQQFSDYHSELNMSSLELGDSALYFCASSLGRGDPNGYTFGSGTRLTVV.